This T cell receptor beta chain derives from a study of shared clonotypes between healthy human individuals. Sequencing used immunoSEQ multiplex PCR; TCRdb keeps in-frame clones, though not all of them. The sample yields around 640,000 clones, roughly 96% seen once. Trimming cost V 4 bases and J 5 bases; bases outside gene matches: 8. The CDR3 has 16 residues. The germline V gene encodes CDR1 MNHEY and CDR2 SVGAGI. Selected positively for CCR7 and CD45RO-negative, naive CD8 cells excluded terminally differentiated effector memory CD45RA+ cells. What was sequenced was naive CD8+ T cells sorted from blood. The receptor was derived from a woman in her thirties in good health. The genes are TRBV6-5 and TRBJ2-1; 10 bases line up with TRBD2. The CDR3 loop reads CASSFKREGLDNEQFF. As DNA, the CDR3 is TGTGCCAGCAGTTTTAAGCGGGAGGGCCTCGACAATGAGCAGTTCTTC.